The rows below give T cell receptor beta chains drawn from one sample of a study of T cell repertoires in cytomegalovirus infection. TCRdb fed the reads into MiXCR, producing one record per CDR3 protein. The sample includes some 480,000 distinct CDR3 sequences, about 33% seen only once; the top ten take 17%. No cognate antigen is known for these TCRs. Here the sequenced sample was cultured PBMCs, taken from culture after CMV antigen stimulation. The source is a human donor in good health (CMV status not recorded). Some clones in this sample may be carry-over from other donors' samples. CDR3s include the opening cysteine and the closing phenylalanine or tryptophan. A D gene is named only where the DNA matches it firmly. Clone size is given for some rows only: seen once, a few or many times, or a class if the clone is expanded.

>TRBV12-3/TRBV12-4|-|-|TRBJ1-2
CASSYPARGVGGYTF
TGTGCCAGCAGTTACCCTGCCAGGGGCGTCGGGGGCTACACCTTC
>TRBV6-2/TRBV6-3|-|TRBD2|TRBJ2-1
CASRIRTSGNNEQFF
TGTGCCAGCAGGATTCGGACTAGCGGAAACAATGAGCAGTTCTTC
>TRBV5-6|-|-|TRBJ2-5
CASSGFPTGLQETQYF
TGTGCCAGCAGCGGATTCCCGACCGGCTTACAAGAGACCCAGTACTTC
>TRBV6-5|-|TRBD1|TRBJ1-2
CASSYSLGQGSGYTF
TGTGCCAGCAGTTACTCACTGGGACAGGGAAGTGGCTACACCTTC
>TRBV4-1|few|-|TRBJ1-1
CASSQSQGRTEAFF
TGCGCCAGCAGCCAGTCTCAGGGCAGGACTGAAGCTTTCTTT
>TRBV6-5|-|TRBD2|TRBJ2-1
CASSPLSSGFYEQFF
TGTGCCAGCAGTCCCTTGTCTAGCGGGTTCTATGAGCAGTTCTTC
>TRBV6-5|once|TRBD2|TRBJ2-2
CASRRVAGHTGELFF
TGTGCCAGCAGGCGAGTAGCGGGCCACACCGGGGAGCTGTTTTTT
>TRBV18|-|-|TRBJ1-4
CASSPRGANEKLFF
TGTGCCAGCTCACCACGGGGGGCTAATGAAAAACTGTTTTTT
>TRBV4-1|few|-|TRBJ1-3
CASSRGTWNGNTIYF
TGCGCCAGCAGCCGCGGGACTTGGAATGGAAACACCATATATTTT
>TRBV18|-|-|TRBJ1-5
CASSPEEGGNQPQHF
TGTGCCAGCTCACCGGAGGAGGGGGGCAATCAGCCCCAGCATTTT
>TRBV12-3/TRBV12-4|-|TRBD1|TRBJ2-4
CASSLEDRGIQYF
TGTGCCAGCAGTTTAGAAGACAGGGGCATTCAGTACTTC
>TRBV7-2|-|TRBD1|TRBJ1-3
CASSLRRQGPYSGNTIYF
TGTGCCAGCAGCCTTCGTCGACAGGGGCCCTACTCTGGAAACACCATATATTTT
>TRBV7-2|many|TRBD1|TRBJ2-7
CASSPGQGSAYEQYF
TGTGCCAGCAGCCCAGGACAGGGGTCAGCCTACGAGCAGTACTTC
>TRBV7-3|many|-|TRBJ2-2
CASSLGLAGELFF
TGTGCCAGCAGCTTAGGCCTGGCCGGGGAGCTGTTTTTT
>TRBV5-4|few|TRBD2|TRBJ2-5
CASSSGGASGLETQYF
TGTGCCAGCAGCTCCGGGGGGGCTAGCGGCTTAGAGACCCAGTACTTC
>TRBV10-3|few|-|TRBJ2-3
CAISVGVITDTQYF
TGTGCCATCAGTGTAGGGGTCATCACAGATACGCAGTATTTT
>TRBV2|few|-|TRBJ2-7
CASRAEPGYEQYF
TGTGCCAGCAGGGCGGAGCCGGGCTACGAGCAGTACTTC
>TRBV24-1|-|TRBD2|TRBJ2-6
CATSDSGRGGSGANVLTF
TGTGCCACCAGTGATTCCGGGAGGGGGGGGTCTGGGGCCAACGTCCTGACTTTC
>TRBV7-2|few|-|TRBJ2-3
CASSLPGTTDTQYF
TGTGCCAGCAGCTTACCCGGGACCACAGATACGCAGTATTTT
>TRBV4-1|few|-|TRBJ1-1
CASSQVVGNTEAFF
TGCGCCAGCAGCCAAGTGGTCGGGAACACTGAAGCTTTCTTT
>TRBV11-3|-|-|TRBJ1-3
CASSLEEGRSGNTIYF
TGTGCCAGCAGCTTAGAGGAGGGGCGTTCTGGAAACACCATATATTTT
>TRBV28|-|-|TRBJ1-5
CASSFRGGGRSNQPQHF
TGTGCCAGCAGTTTCCGCGGGGGGGGGCGGAGCAATCAGCCCCAGCATTTT
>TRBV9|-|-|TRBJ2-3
CASSVDGGTDTQYF
TGTGCCAGCAGCGTAGACGGGGGCACAGATACGCAGTATTTT
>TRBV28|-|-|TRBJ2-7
CASSTSWGRKEYF
TGTGCCAGCAGTACTTCTTGGGGCCGTAAGGAGTACTTC
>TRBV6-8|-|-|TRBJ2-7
CASSQQGWGYEQYF
TGTGCCAGCAGTCAACAGGGTTGGGGCTACGAGCAGTACTTC
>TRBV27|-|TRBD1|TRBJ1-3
CASSVPRDRDNTIYF
TGTGCCAGCAGTGTACCCCGGGACAGGGACAACACCATATATTTT
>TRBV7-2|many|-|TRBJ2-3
CASKRPGGGADTQYF
TGTGCCAGCAAACGACCGGGCGGGGGCGCAGATACGCAGTATTTT
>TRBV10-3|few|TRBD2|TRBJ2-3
CAISRTSGSVTDTQYF
TGTGCCATCAGCCGGACTAGCGGGAGCGTCACAGATACGCAGTATTTT
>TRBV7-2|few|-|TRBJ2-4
CARRGAGGGRKNIQYF
TGTGCCAGAAGGGGGGCAGGGGGCGGGAGGAAAAACATTCAGTACTTC
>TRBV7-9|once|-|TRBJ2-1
CASSSESSYNEQFF
TGTGCCAGCAGCTCGGAGAGCTCCTACAATGAGCAGTTCTTC
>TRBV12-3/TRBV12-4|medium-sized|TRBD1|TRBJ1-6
CASSPQGGWNSPLHF
TGTGCCAGCAGTCCGCAGGGGGGTTGGAATTCACCCCTCCACTTT
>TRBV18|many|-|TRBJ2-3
CASSHTPDTQYF
TGTGCCAGCTCTCACACCCCAGATACGCAGTATTTT
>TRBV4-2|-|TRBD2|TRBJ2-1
CASSQDPAGVVHNEQFF
TGTGCCAGCAGCCAAGATCCGGCGGGAGTAGTCCACAATGAGCAGTTCTTC
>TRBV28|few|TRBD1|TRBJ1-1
CASSLSGRPGQRAFF
TGTGCCAGCAGTTTATCAGGTCGGCCGGGACAGAGGGCTTTCTTT
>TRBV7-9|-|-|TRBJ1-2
CASSFTGLISVGYTF
TGTGCCAGCAGCTTTACGGGACTTATTTCAGTAGGCTACACCTTC
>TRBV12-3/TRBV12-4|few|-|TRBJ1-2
CASSFRGPLGYTF
TGTGCCAGCAGTTTTCGAGGGCCTCTCGGCTACACCTTC
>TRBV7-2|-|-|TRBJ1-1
CASSLLNRENTEAFF
TGTGCCAGCAGCCTCTTAAACAGGGAGAACACTGAAGCTTTCTTT
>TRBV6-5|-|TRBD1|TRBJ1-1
CASSKPYRTGVDRTEAFF
TGTGCCAGCAGTAAACCGTATAGGACAGGGGTCGATCGCACTGAAGCTTTCTTT
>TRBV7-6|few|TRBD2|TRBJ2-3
CASSFGLAGNYF
TGTGCCAGCAGCTTCGGACTAGCGGGAAATTATTTT
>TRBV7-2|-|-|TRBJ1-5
CASSSSGRFNQPQHF
TGTGCCAGCAGCTCCAGCGGCAGGTTCAATCAGCCCCAGCATTTT
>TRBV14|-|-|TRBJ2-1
CASSQDGGTPRQEQFF
TGTGCCAGCAGCCAAGATGGTGGGACTCCCCGGCAGGAGCAGTTCTTC
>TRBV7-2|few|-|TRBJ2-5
CASSLVKAPQETQYF
TGTGCCAGCAGCTTAGTTAAGGCCCCACAAGAGACCCAGTACTTC
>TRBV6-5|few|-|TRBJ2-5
CASSLPVETQYF
TGTGCCAGCAGTCTACCGGTCGAGACCCAGTACTTC
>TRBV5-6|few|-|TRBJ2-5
CASSLGWTSVQTQYF
TGTGCCAGCAGCTTGGGTTGGACATCGGTCCAGACCCAGTACTTC
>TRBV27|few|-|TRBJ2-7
CASSSPGGGEQYF
TGTGCCAGCAGTTCCCCTGGAGGGGGCGAGCAGTACTTC
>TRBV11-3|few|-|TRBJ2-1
CASSSRQGFSGMSYNEQFF
TGTGCCAGCAGCTCGCGACAGGGATTCAGCGGGATGTCCTACAATGAGCAGTTCTTC